This is a list of T cell receptor beta chains from one sample in a study of blood T cell repertoires in COVID-19. Using immunoSEQ multiplex PCR, the repertoire was profiled, and TCRdb retains in-frame clones only, with some absent. The sample shows tens of thousands of clones, roughly 89% of them seen only once. The sequenced sample consisted of peripheral blood. The source is a human donor in a cohort sampled during active COVID-19. The conserved cysteine and the conserved F or W are not part of the CDR3 here.

V,length,CDR3
TRBV23-1,13,AHVFYRGLLYEQY
TRBV11-3,13,ASSLAGGGTDTQY
TRBV27,12,ASSLAGPTDTQY
TRBV7-9,12,ASSGDRGPYEQY
TRBV28,12,ASSPYHPNNEQF
TRBV21-1,8,ASSQGRAF
TRBV5-1,14,ASSLMTGNWDTEAF
TRBV11-3,14,ASSHPTGGFTGGYT
TRBV7-2,11,ASSLGRNWEQY
TRBV4-2,14,ASSQADGGPNQPQH
TRBV5-1,14,ASSSSRGIGSYEQY
TRBV7-9,14,ASSLEDSFINYGYT
TRBV10-3,16,AISEDPGLAGYQETQY
TRBV28,12,AISPGGEGETQY
TRBV7-9,13,ASSLDSGNGYEQY
TRBV3-1/TRBV3-2,14,ASSHRTSGDYNEQF
TRBV5-1,11,ASSFGGTYEQY
TRBV11-3,12,ASSLGASSRQQY
TRBV13,15,ASSLITSGTTAYEQY
TRBV19,11,ASSVRNTGELF
TRBV7-2,15,ASSLAPAGGPRNEQF
TRBV5-1,14,ASSYFGRGRTYEQY
TRBV18,10,ASSSGGTEAF
TRBV5-1,12,ASSNQGGGTEAF
TRBV4-1,14,ASSQDRAGGRDTQY
TRBV5-1,13,ASSFEGARGYGYT
TRBV27,16,ASSILNKPRQAAYGYT
TRBV12-5,11,ASGYTGYYGYT
TRBV11-2,13,ASSRQGDISYEQY
TRBV6-2/TRBV6-3,11,ASSFRVLETQY
TRBV19,11,ASSIREGQPQH
TRBV10-1,12,ASSSWGPADTQY
TRBV7-9,13,ASSDGTVSGNTIY
TRBV5-1,16,ASSLEVGTGRYQETQY
TRBV6-5,13,AIRGGGSYNSPLH
TRBV19,14,ASTDRAGGSYNEQF
TRBV6-5,12,ASSSGLATDTQY
TRBV28,12,ASSLLAGAGELF
TRBV19,11,ASSPGTGFGYT
TRBV30,12,ARATQGFSEKLF
TRBV7-9,13,ASSRQGYGTDTQY
TRBV28,12,ASSQISGDQPQH
TRBV10-3,12,AIRAGTGRSPLH
TRBV2,12,ASSEVGDNSPLH
TRBV10-2,11,ASSGTGYNEQF
TRBV3-1/TRBV3-2,11,ASSPSGNYEQY
TRBV29-1,9,SVVSDIEAF
TRBV5-4,13,ASSLVGSGTYEQY
TRBV9,12,ASSGGLAGLEQY
TRBV9,14,ASSFRTSGVGDTQY
TRBV15,14,ATSRELGAHQETQY
TRBV19,14,ASSAGTLGTEETQY
TRBV2,13,ASITAVVPQETQY
TRBV5-5,14,ASSFSSTQGMKTQY